This T cell receptor beta chain was captured in a study of T-cell reconstitution after alpha-beta-depleted transplantation in children. Regarding the study as a whole: One year after transplant, T-cell counts and diversity came mostly from newly produced T cells. There were some patients whose high TCRbeta diversity at day 60 came from surviving recipient T cells and thymic progenitors. In patients about two months after transplant, alpha-beta T cells reportedly arose from several hundred expanded graft clones.

This clonotype showed up many times. Its antigen is still unknown. This CDR3 is built from 16 residues. Trimming removed 1 base from V and 1 base from J; junction bases left unmatched: 5. Germline CDR1 is SGHRS and CDR2 is YFSETQ. Molecular barcoding with unique molecular identifiers was used for the TCRbeta library. TCRdb redid the calling of the PCR reads with MiXCR, one entry per CDR3 protein. The repertoire includes about 300,000 distinct CDR3 sequences, 9.5% to 13% of them detected once, and over 6% sits in the top ten. This sequence originates from a boy in the first two years of life with acute myeloid leukemia, due to receive a stem cell transplant. The starting material was PBMCs, obtained before TCRalphabeta/CD19-depleted stem cell transplant. V is TRBV5-1 and J is TRBJ2-1; TRBD1 matches 7 bases. The CDR3 here is CASSLRGGASYNEQFF. Written as DNA, the CDR3 is TGCGCCAGCAGCTTGCGAGGGGGCGCATCCTACAATGAGCAGTTCTTC.